This T cell receptor beta chain was retrieved from a study of cytomegalovirus exposure and HLA in healthy donors. Study-level information: Early released data comprised tens of millions of unique TCRs from HLA-typed donors.

It was healthy bone marrow donors who served as donors. Sampled while nominally healthy, donors likely had unrecorded immune exposures. Vbeta (60) and Jbeta (13) primers were used in the PCR. In the authors' methods: Later, an analysis found about 83 million unique TCR beta chains, and about 10 million of these were shared. Method: immunoSEQ multiplex PCR; TCRdb's copy keeps in-frame clones and lacks some. Clone size and V and J calls were adopted from that table, with D and trimming inferred from the DNA. Of about 120,000 clones listed, about 70% are singletons. Germline CDR1 reads LNHDA; CDR2 reads SQIVND (reference sequence). CDR3 size: 16 residues. V lost 4 bases, J lost 1 base, and 8 bases stayed unmatched.

The TCR comes from a human donor in good health. The chain combines TRBV19 with TRBJ1-1; 8 bases line up with TRBD1. The sequencing input was PBMCs. CDR3 DNA: TGTGCCAGTAGTAAGCCGGACAGGGTGTCGAACACTGAAGCTTTCTTT. Translated, it gives CASSKPDRVSNTEAFF.